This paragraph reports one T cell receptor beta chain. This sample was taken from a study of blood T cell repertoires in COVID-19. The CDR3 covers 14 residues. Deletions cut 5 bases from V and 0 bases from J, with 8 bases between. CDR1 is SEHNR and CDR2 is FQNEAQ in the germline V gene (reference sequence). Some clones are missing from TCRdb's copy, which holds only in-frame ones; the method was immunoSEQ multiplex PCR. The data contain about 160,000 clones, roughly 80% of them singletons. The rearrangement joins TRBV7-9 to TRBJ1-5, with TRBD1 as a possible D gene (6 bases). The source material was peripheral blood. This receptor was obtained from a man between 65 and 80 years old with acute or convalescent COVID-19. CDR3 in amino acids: CASSQQGSNQPQHF. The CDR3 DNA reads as TGTGCCAGCAGCCAACAGGGTAGCAATCAGCCCCAGCATTTT. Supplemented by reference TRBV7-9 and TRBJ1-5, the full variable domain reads DTGVSQNPRHKITKRGQNVTFRCDPISEHNRLYWYRQTLGQGPEFLTYFQNEAQLEKSRLLSDRFSAERPKGSFSTLEIQRTEQGDSAMYLCASSQQGSNQPQHFGDGTRLSIL.